Below are 29 T cell receptor beta chains sequenced from a single sample in a study of T cell responses to AZD1222 COVID-19 vaccine listed by TCRdb under 2021. The library was produced with the immunoSEQ multiplex PCR assay. This is the immuneACCESS table as TCRdb keeps it, with only in-frame sequences that have V and J called. A part of the clones is gone; compared with another copy, unresolved V genes explain less than half, and the rest is unexplained. This sample lists 130,000 to 150,000 clones; roughly nine tenths were detected once. The ten largest make up roughly 1.7% of the sample. Explained via the paper, the time point label denotes: about 28 days (+/-7) after the second vaccine dose. Material: peripheral blood, obtained 28 days after the second AZD1222 dose. These TCRs come from an adult who received the AZD1222 COVID-19 vaccine.

The chain links TRBV6-5 to TRBJ2-4, with TRBD1 as a possible D gene (6 bases). Trimming took off 6 bases at V and 0 bases at J, with 12 bases between the two ends. Germline V lookup: CDR1 MNHEY, CDR2 SVGAGI. CDR3 length: 15 residues. The CDR3 sequence is CASRRDMLAKNIQYF. Here the CDR3 DNA reads TGTGCCAGCAGAAGGGACATGTTAGCCAAAAACATTCAGTACTTC.

J is TRBJ1-1 and V is TRBV30; no reliable D call. Looked up from germline, CDR1 is GTSNPN and CDR2 is SVGIG (reference sequence). CDR3 length: 14 residues. V shed 0 bases and J shed 8 bases, with 16 bases lying between them. The CDR3 nucleotides read TGTGCCTGGAGTGTACCGGGCGGCCGCGGGGAAGCTTTCTTT. Protein product: CAWSVPGGRGEAFF.

The V gene is TRBV28, the J gene TRBJ1-1; TRBD1 matches 9 bases. The CDR3 contains 13 residues. J gave up 11 bases and V 2 bases, and 6 bases lay outside the gene matches. Per the germline V gene, CDR1 is MDHEN and CDR2 is SYDVKM. The CDR3 DNA follows: TGTGCCAGCAGTTTACGGACAGGGGACGAGGCTTTCTTT. This sequence encodes CASSLRTGDEAFF. Combining the CDR3 with reference TRBV28 and TRBJ1-1 gives the whole variable domain DVKVTQSSRYLVKRTGEKVFLECVQDMDHENMFWYRQDPGLGLRLIYFSYDVKMKEKGDIPEGYSVSREKKERFSLILESASTNQTSMYLCASSLRTGDEAFFGQGTRLTVV.

V usage is TRBV12-3 or TRBV12-4 and J usage is TRBJ2-7; 9 bases map to TRBD1. V shed 6 bases and J 2 bases; nucleotides not matched to a gene: 2. The CDR3 covers 13 residues. The CDR3 sequence: CASSGQGTYEQYF. As DNA, the CDR3 is TGTGCCAGCAGCGGACAGGGGACCTACGAGCAGTACTTC.

The genes are TRBV11-2 and TRBJ2-1; D remains unclear. Germline-derived CDR1 and CDR2 are SGHAT and FQNNGV. The CDR3 runs to 17 residues. V was pared by 0 bases and J by 2 bases, with 14 bases between. The CDR3 nucleotides read TGTGCCAGCAGCTTAGATCCGGAGCAGGCACCCTACAATGAGCAGTTCTTC. This encodes CASSLDPEQAPYNEQFF.

The chain couples TRBV27 to TRBJ1-3; TRBD1 agrees at 10 bases. The V and J ends lost 5 bases and 2 bases, in that order; junction bases with no gene match: 12. From germline, CDR1 is MNHEY and CDR2 SMNVEV (reference sequence). This CDR3 comprises 18 residues. The CDR3 spells CASSHRLDRGITGNTIYF. CDR3 coding DNA: TGTGCCAGCAGTCACCGGTTGGACAGGGGGATCACTGGAAACACCATATATTTT.

This clone appeared once. This chain links TRBV24-1 with TRBJ2-2, with unresolved D. V lost 0 bases and J lost 0, with 10 bases in between. This CDR3 comprises 17 residues. Germline CDR1 reads KGHDR; CDR2 reads SFDVKD. The chain's CDR3 is CATSDLEAATNTGELFF. CDR3 DNA: TGTGCCACCAGTGATTTGGAGGCCGCGACGAACACCGGGGAGCTGTTTTTT.

With regard to this clone: Other DNA sequences from this sample encode an identical CDR3 as well. The chain recombines TRBV5-6 with TRBJ1-2, with D perhaps TRBD1 (5 bases). The CDR3 is made up of 12 amino acids. The ends were cut back, 4 bases at V and 4 bases at J, with 8 bases in the middle. The germline CDR1 and CDR2 sequences are SGHDT and YYEEEE. The CDR3 coding sequence is TGTGCCAGCAGCCCGGGGGGCTATGGCTACACCTTC. Encoded protein: CASSPGGYGYTF.

The chain has TRBV6-6 and TRBJ2-1; 8 nucleotides agree with TRBD2. The germline V gene has CDR1 MNHNY and CDR2 SVGAGI (reference sequence). V was pared by 5 bases and J by 5 bases, with 5 bases of the junction left unmatched. The CDR3 has 14 residues. The CDR3 loop reads CASSPRTSHNEQFF. The CDR3 nucleotides read TGTGCCAGCAGTCCCAGGACTAGCCACAATGAGCAGTTCTTC.

V gene TRBV2 combines with J gene TRBJ2-6; D not resolved. Trimming removed 9 bases from V and 0 bases from J, with 9 bases in between. Germline CDR1 and CDR2: SNHLY and FYNNEI. The CDR3 extends over 14 amino acids. The CDR3 DNA reads as TGTGCCAGGGCTGTGGCCTCTGGGGCCAACGTCCTGACTTTC. It encodes CARAVASGANVLTF.

The CDR3 DNA is TGCAGTTCGACCGAACACATGAACACTGAAGCTTTCTTT. The encoded protein is CSSTEHMNTEAFF. The chain has TRBV29-1 and TRBJ1-1, with unresolved D. The CDR3 has 13 amino acids. Germline-derived CDR1 and CDR2 are SQVTM and ANQGSEA. The whole variable domain, filled in from reference TRBV29-1 and TRBJ1-1, reads SAVISQKPSRDICQRGTSLTIQCQVDSQVTMMFWYRQQPGQSLTLIATANQGSEATYESGFVIDKFPISRPNLTFSTLTVSNMSPEDSSIYLCSSTEHMNTEAFFGQGTRLTVV.

The CDR3, as DNA: TGTGCCAGCAGTTTTGAAGGGCGGGCTGGCTACACCTTC. It codes for CASSFEGRAGYTF. The V gene is TRBV12-3 or TRBV12-4, the J gene TRBJ1-2, with D unclear. V lost 3 bases and J 7 bases, leaving 12 bases between the germline ends. The CDR3 loop spans 13 amino acids.

The gene calls are TRBV5-4 and TRBJ1-1, with D tentatively TRBD1 (6 bases). The CDR3 contains 13 residues. Trimming pared 0 bases from V and 8 bases from J, leaving 11 bases between. CDR1 and CDR2 from the germline V gene are SGHNT and YYREEE (reference sequence). The CDR3 sequence is CASSLVGQFEAFF. In DNA form, the CDR3 reads TGTGCCAGCAGCTTGGTCGGACAGTTCGAAGCTTTCTTT.

The rearrangement uses TRBV7-9 and TRBJ1-1; D uncertain. V was pared by 2 bases and J by 6 bases, with 16 bases between. The CDR3 is 15 amino acids. Germline lookup yields CDR1 SEHNR and CDR2 FQNEAQ (reference sequence). CDR3 protein: CASSLSVVLKPEAFF. The CDR3 coding sequence is TGTGCCAGCAGCTTATCCGTGGTACTGAAGCCTGAAGCTTTCTTT.

J is TRBJ2-7 and V is TRBV11-2; 14 nucleotides line up with TRBD2. CDR1 and CDR2 (germline): SGHAT, FQNNGV. Losses at the gene ends were 5 bases for V and 4 bases for J; bases not matched to a gene: 10. This CDR3 region has 17 residues. CDR3 coding DNA: TGTGCCAGCAGCCCCCTCGGGGGACTAGCGGGAGCATACGAGCAGTACTTC. Residues: CASSPLGGLAGAYEQYF.

The J gene is TRBJ1-1, the V gene TRBV24-1, with D perhaps TRBD1 (5 bases). Germline loops: CDR1 KGHDR, CDR2 SFDVKD. The CDR3 has 16 amino acids. Between the trimmed V and J ends, which lost 4 bases and 3 bases, there was a span of 17 bases. The CDR3 sequence: CATSEPPRGGYTEAFF. DNA of the CDR3: TGTGCCACCAGTGAGCCCCCCCGGGGGGGGTACACTGAAGCTTTCTTT.

The sample holds one count of this clone. This chain joins TRBV7-2 and TRBJ2-7, with 11 bases matching TRBD1. The CDR3 covers 15 residues. The ends lost 5 bases at V and 4 bases at J; junction bases unmatched: 7. Germline CDR1 and CDR2: SGHTA and FQGNSA. CDR3 region: CASSPRTGGEYEQYF. In DNA form, the CDR3 reads TGTGCCAGCAGCCCTCGGACAGGGGGCGAATACGAGCAGTACTTC.

In its sample, this clone was seen a few times. V gene TRBV20-1 combines with J gene TRBJ1-2; D gene unclear. The V gene lost 7 bases and the J gene lost 6 bases, with 12 bases spanning the gap. The CDR3 sequence is 11 residues long. Germline V gene sequence: CDR1 DFQATT, CDR2 SNEGSKA (reference sequence). The CDR3 DNA follows: TGCAGTGTCCAAGAGCTTCATGGCTACACCTTC. It is translated as CSVQELHGYTF.

V gene TRBV30 combines with J gene TRBJ1-2; 9 nucleotides line up with TRBD1. The junction had 14 bases not matched to a gene; V was cut back by 0 bases and J by 6 bases. The germline V gene encodes CDR1 GTSNPN and CDR2 SVGIG (reference sequence). CDR3 length equals 17 residues. The CDR3 nucleotides are TGTGCCTGGAGTGTGACCCGCGGGACAGGGATTCGGAATGGCTACACCTTC. Amino acid sequence: CAWSVTRGTGIRNGYTF.

The V call is TRBV6-1, the J call TRBJ2-7; D unclear. Germline CDR1 and CDR2: MNHNS and SASEGT. CDR3 length: 16 amino acids. Trimming removed 2 bases from V and 2 bases from J, with 16 bases in between. This CDR3 reads CASSERGWASPYEQYF. In nucleotides, the CDR3 is TGTGCCAGCAGTGAACGTGGGTGGGCTTCGCCCTACGAGCAGTACTTC.

The chain joins TRBV7-9 to TRBJ1-1; D call uncertain. V was trimmed by 2 bases and J by 6 bases, leaving 10 bases between them. The CDR3 consists of 13 residues. CDR1 is SEHNR and CDR2 is FQNEAQ in the germline V gene (reference sequence). DNA of the CDR3: TGTGCCAGCAGCTTAACGGCCGGGGCTGAAGCTTTCTTT. Translated, it gives CASSLTAGAEAFF.

This clone was seen only once. This chain joins TRBV27 and TRBJ1-2, with D perhaps matching TRBD1 (6 bases). Germline CDR1 reads MNHEY; CDR2 reads SMNVEV (reference sequence). CDR3 size: 14 residues. Trimming took 1 base from V and 6 from J, leaving 12 bases between them. The CDR3 DNA follows: TGTGCCAGCAGTTTATACCCAGGGGTGCATGGCTACACCTTC. Its protein is CASSLYPGVHGYTF.

The genes are TRBV4-2 and TRBJ2-5, with D perhaps given as TRBD1 or TRBD2 (7 bases each). V gave up 1 base and J gave up 4 bases, with 13 bases separating them. The germline V gene encodes CDR1 LGHNA and CDR2 YNFKEQ. The CDR3 runs to 15 residues. CDR3: CASSQGTGEGETQYF. The CDR3 nucleotides are TGTGCCAGCAGCCAAGGAACAGGGGAGGGAGAGACCCAGTACTTC.

This clone occurred a few times. The chain employs TRBV19 and TRBJ1-5; unclear D gene. Germline V gene lookup returns CDR1 LNHDA and CDR2 SQIVND (reference sequence). Trimming left V 5 bases short and J 6 bases short, with 14 bases between. This CDR3 contains 14 residues. As DNA, the CDR3 is TGTGCCAGTAGTCGCCGGGAGGGCGGTCAGCCCCAGCATTTT. This gives the protein CASSRREGGQPQHF.

The chain has TRBV19 and TRBJ1-1; D is ambiguous. The germline V and J ends were trimmed by 1 base and 6 bases, with 9 bases remaining between them. This CDR3 spans 13 amino acids. Germline V gene lookup returns CDR1 LNHDA and CDR2 SQIVND (reference sequence). The CDR3 here is CASSIVARPEAFF. The CDR3 DNA follows: TGTGCCAGTAGTATAGTCGCCAGGCCTGAAGCTTTCTTT.

The CDR3 nucleotides read TGTGCCAGTATGAGAGGGGTGTTAAACTATGGCTACACCTTC. Protein sequence: CASMRGVLNYGYTF. The genes are TRBV19 and TRBJ1-2; D might be TRBD1 (5 bases). The CDR3 totals 14 residues. The germline V gene encodes CDR1 LNHDA and CDR2 SQIVND (reference sequence). With 7 bases removed from V and 2 bases from J, the gap between germline ends came to 14 bases.

Details on this clone: This same CDR3 is encoded by further DNA sequences in the sample. This chain connects TRBV28 to TRBJ1-2, with D possibly TRBD1 on 5 matching bases. Germline CDR1 MDHEN, CDR2 SYDVKM. Trimming pared 6 bases from V and 1 base from J, leaving 9 bases between. The CDR3 sequence is 13 residues long. CDR3 protein: CASSLQGNYGYTF. CDR3 nucleotides: TGTGCCAGCAGCCTCCAGGGTAACTATGGCTACACCTTC.

J is TRBJ2-7 and V is TRBV7-2, with D maybe TRBD2 (5 bases). Per the germline V gene, CDR1 is SGHTA and CDR2 is FQGNSA. The CDR3 contains 14 residues. V gave up 4 bases and J gave up 1 base, with 11 bases separating them. The CDR3 reads CASSSDYRSYEQYF. Written as DNA, the CDR3 is TGTGCCAGCAGCTCCGACTACAGATCCTACGAGCAGTACTTC.

The J gene is TRBJ2-3, the V gene TRBV2, with 10 bases identical to TRBD2. Germline loops: CDR1 SNHLY, CDR2 FYNNEI. The V segment lost 9 bases and the J segment 7 bases; nucleotides outside the gene matches: 7. CDR3 length equals 13 residues. The CDR3 sequence: CARGASGSYTQYF. CDR3 DNA sequence: TGTGCCAGAGGGGCTAGCGGGAGTTATACGCAGTATTTT. Full variable domain (missing parts from reference TRBV2 and TRBJ2-3): EPEVTQTPSHQVTQMGQEVILRCVPISNHLYFYWYRQILGQKVEFLVSFYNNEISEKSEIFDDQFSVERPDGSNFTLKIRSTKLEDSAMYFCARGASGSYTQYFGPGTRLTVL.